This entry lists 27 T cell receptor beta chains sequenced from one sample in a study of T cell responses to AZD1222 COVID-19 vaccine. Sequenced by immunoSEQ multiplex PCR; TCRdb stores in-frame clones only, minus some. The sample has roughly 120,000 clones, 70% to 90% seen once. Specimen: peripheral blood, collected on day 0 of MenACWY control vaccination. The receptors stem from an adult in good health.

This rearrangement joins TRBV6-5 to TRBJ2-1; D is undetermined. The CDR3 loop spans 16 amino acids. V was clipped by 0 bases and J by 0 bases, with 9 bases between them. Germline lookup yields CDR1 MNHEY and CDR2 SVGAGI. CDR3 sequence reads: CASSYSSRYSYNEQFF. The CDR3 DNA reads TGTGCCAGCAGTTACTCGAGCAGGTACTCCTACAATGAGCAGTTCTTC.

The chain carries TRBV7-2 and TRBJ2-5, with 11 nucleotides matching TRBD2. V lost 0 bases and J lost 5; bases outside the gene matches: 8. Germline values: CDR1 SGHTA, CDR2 FQGNSA. CDR3 length equals 17 residues. The CDR3 sequence is CASSLAVSGGARETQYF. As DNA, the CDR3 is TGTGCCAGCAGCTTAGCGGTTAGCGGGGGGGCAAGGGAGACCCAGTACTTC. Based on the CDR3 plus reference TRBV7-2 and TRBJ2-5, the full variable domain is GAGVSQSPSNKVTEKGKDVELRCDPISGHTALYWYRQSLGQGLEFLIYFQGNSAPDKSGLPSDRFSAERTGGSVSTLTIQRTQQEDSAVYLCASSLAVSGGARETQYFGPGTRLLVL.

This chain uses TRBV9 with TRBJ2-3; the D gene is possibly TRBD2 (6 bases). The CDR3 sequence is 14 residues long. Per germline, CDR1 SGDLS and CDR2 YYNGEE. The V gene lost 0 bases and the J gene lost 7 bases, with 12 bases spanning the gap. CDR3 in DNA: TGTGCCAGCAGCGTAGAGGAGGGTATGAATACGCAGTATTTT. The encoded protein is CASSVEEGMNTQYF.

The chain couples TRBV6-5 to TRBJ2-1; TRBD1 is a possible D gene (7 bases). V lost 6 bases and J lost 7, with 16 bases in between. The CDR3 is 14 residues long. The germline CDR1 and CDR2 sequences are MNHEY and SVGAGI. For the CDR3, the DNA is TGTGCCAGCAGGGGCCCAGGGGGGCGGAATGAGCAGTTCTTC. It yields the protein CASRGPGGRNEQFF.

V usage is TRBV6-5 and J usage is TRBJ1-1; 7 bases are a match to TRBD1. CDR3 size: 14 residues. Germline V gives CDR1 MNHEY, CDR2 SVGAGI. V lost 5 bases and J lost 5; bases outside the gene matches: 8. CDR3 sequence reads: CASSITTGRTEAFF. In nucleotides, the CDR3 is TGTGCCAGCAGTATCACGACAGGGAGAACTGAAGCTTTCTTT.

The V call is TRBV4-2, the J call TRBJ1-2; 8 nucleotides line up with TRBD1. The CDR3 is 15 residues long. The trim removed 0 bases at V and 5 bases at J, leaving 5 bases unmatched. Germline V CDR1 and CDR2: LGHNA, YNFKEQ. This CDR3 is CASSQDRHRGYGYTF. In DNA, the CDR3 is TGTGCCAGCAGCCAAGATCGGCACAGGGGGTATGGCTACACCTTC.

The V gene is TRBV7-9, the J gene TRBJ1-1; 7 bases agree with TRBD1. The germline V gene encodes CDR1 SEHNR and CDR2 FQNEAQ (reference sequence). After removal of 5 bases from V and 3 bases from J, the junction contained 9 bases not matched to a gene. This CDR3 is built from 15 residues. The CDR3: CASSRVTGVHTEAFF. In nucleotides, the CDR3 is TGTGCCAGCAGCCGGGTTACAGGGGTCCACACTGAAGCTTTCTTT.

V is TRBV6-5 and J is TRBJ1-5, with 7 bases that match TRBD1. V was clipped by 6 bases and J by 5 bases; unmatched bases: 7. This CDR3 region has 14 residues. From germline, CDR1 is MNHEY and CDR2 SVGAGI. For the CDR3, the DNA is TGTGCCAGCAGCGCGACAGGGAACCATCAGCCCCAGCATTTT. Translation: CASSATGNHQPQHF.

V gene TRBV24-1 combines with J gene TRBJ2-7; 10 nucleotides match TRBD1. Germline CDR1 is KGHDR and CDR2 is SFDVKD. Trimming at V came to 3 bases and at J to 6 bases, leaving 7 bases not matched to a gene. The CDR3 is 15 residues long. CDR3 bases: TGTGCCACCAGTGATCCCGGGACAGGGGAGGCCGAGCAGTACTTC. It yields the protein CATSDPGTGEAEQYF.

The V call is TRBV7-3, the J call TRBJ1-1; D unresolved. This CDR3 is 15 amino acids long. Germline CDR1 and CDR2: SGHTA and FQGTGA. Trimming cost V 5 bases and J 0 bases, with 13 bases left between them. CDR3 DNA sequence: TGTGCCAGCAGCCTCGACCCGTTTGTGAACACTGAAGCTTTCTTT. It specifies CASSLDPFVNTEAFF. Full variable domain (outside the CDR3, taken from reference TRBV7-3 and TRBJ1-1): GAGVSQTPSNKVTEKGKYVELRCDPISGHTALYWYRQSLGQGPEFLIYFQGTGAADDSGLPNDRFFAVRPEGSVSTLKIQRTERGDSAVYLCASSLDPFVNTEAFFGQGTRLTVV.

This clone occurred once. The chain combines TRBV19 with TRBJ1-6; D might be TRBD1 (6 bases). Looked up from germline, CDR1 is LNHDA and CDR2 is SQIVND (reference sequence). Deletions cut 6 bases from V and 14 bases from J, with 14 bases between. There are 12 residues in the CDR3. Here the CDR3 reads CASSRRTASLHF. The CDR3 DNA reads as TGTGCCAGTAGCCGAAGGACAGCCTCCCTCCACTTT.

This clone was counted once. The rearrangement links TRBV6-2 or TRBV6-3 to TRBJ2-1, with D perhaps matching TRBD2 (5 bases). This CDR3 contains 13 residues. Deletions cut 6 bases from V and 6 bases from J, with 12 bases between. The germline CDR1 and CDR2 sequences are MNHEY and SVGEGT. The CDR3 region has the DNA TGTGCCAGCAGCCCCCGTCGGGGCAATGAGCAGTTCTTC. It yields the protein CASSPRRGNEQFF.

This clone was seen a few times. The chain carries TRBV19 and TRBJ2-2; perhaps TRBD1 as D (6 bases). Germline V gene lookup returns CDR1 LNHDA and CDR2 SQIVND (reference sequence). The CDR3 runs 14 residues. V lost 5 bases and J 5 bases, leaving 12 bases between the germline ends. The CDR3 reads CASSWAGTTGELFF. The CDR3 bases are TGTGCCAGTAGTTGGGCAGGGACAACCGGGGAGCTGTTTTTT.

The rearrangement joins TRBV4-2 to TRBJ1-4, with TRBD1 identical over 8 bases. The CDR3 runs 14 residues. V lost 4 bases to trimming and J lost 5 bases; unmatched junction nucleotides: 3. Germline CDR1 reads LGHNA; CDR2 reads YNFKEQ. The CDR3 DNA is TGTGCCAGCAGCCCCCGGACAGGGAATGAAAAACTGTTTTTT. Residues: CASSPRTGNEKLFF.

The chain combines TRBV5-4 with TRBJ2-3, with D possibly being TRBD1 (7 bases). Germline values: CDR1 SGHNT, CDR2 YYREEE (reference sequence). V was shortened by 10 bases and J by 4 bases, with 19 bases between the two germline ends. The CDR3 is 14 residues long. Here the CDR3 reads CAWRGQSGADTQYF. The CDR3, as DNA: TGTGCCTGGAGGGGGCAGTCGGGTGCAGATACGCAGTATTTT.

The rearrangement uses TRBV7-9 and TRBJ2-3; 8 bases align to TRBD2. Trimming at V came to 7 bases and at J to 1 base, leaving 7 bases not matched to a gene. The CDR3 is 15 amino acids. Germline V CDR1 and CDR2: SEHNR, FQNEAQ (reference sequence). CDR3 bases: TGTGCCAGCACCGCCGGACTAGCCGGCACAGATACGCAGTATTTT. As protein: CASTAGLAGTDTQYF.

CDR3 DNA sequence: TGTGCCAGCAGCATCGGACAGGGCGGCACAGATACGCAGTATTTT. Amino acid sequence: CASSIGQGGTDTQYF. The rearrangement links TRBV5-6 to TRBJ2-3; 8 nucleotides match TRBD1. CDR3 length: 15 amino acids. Germline loops: CDR1 SGHDT, CDR2 YYEEEE. The V gene end was trimmed by 4 bases and the J gene end by 1 base; junction bases not matched to a gene: 5. Using reference TRBV5-6 and TRBJ2-3 for the parts outside the CDR3, the full variable domain is DAGVTQSPTHLIKTRGQQVTLRCSPKSGHDTVSWYQQALGQGPQFIFQYYEEEERQRGNFPDRFSGHQFPNYSSELNVNALLLGDSALYLCASSIGQGGTDTQYFGPGTRLTVL.

This clone was observed a few times. V usage is TRBV3-1 (or the pseudogene TRBV3-2) and J usage is TRBJ1-3; D is possibly TRBD1 (6 bases). CDR3 length equals 12 residues. Germline lookup yields CDR1 LGHDT and CDR2 YNNKEL (reference sequence). V shed 4 bases and J shed 8 bases, with 9 bases lying between them. The CDR3 nucleotides read TGTGCCAGCAGCCGCGGACAGTACACCATATATTTT. Its translation is CASSRGQYTIYF.

The CDR3 coding sequence is TGTGCCAGCAGTGAAGACTACGAGCAGTACTTC. Its protein product is CASSEDYEQYF. The rearrangement uses TRBV6-1 and TRBJ2-7; unclear D gene. CDR1 is MNHNS and CDR2 is SASEGT in the germline V gene. The V and J ends lost 1 base and 3 bases respectively, with 1 base between them. The CDR3 is made up of 11 amino acids.

The chain uses TRBV28 and TRBJ1-1; no reliable D call. Deletions cut 3 bases from V and 10 bases from J, with 9 bases between. This CDR3 region has 11 residues. CDR1 and CDR2 from the germline V gene are MDHEN and SYDVKM. CDR3 region: CASSFIYGAFF. CDR3 coding DNA: TGTGCCAGCAGTTTTATATATGGAGCTTTCTTT.

The CDR3 DNA sequence: TGTGCCAGCAGCTCCCAGGGGTATGAGCAGTTCTTC. Its translation: CASSSQGYEQFF. The V and J genes are TRBV7-9 and TRBJ2-1; tentatively, D is TRBD1 (6 bases). CDR1 is SEHNR and CDR2 is FQNEAQ in the germline V gene (reference sequence). The V end lost 4 bases, the J end lost 8 bases, and 9 bases lay between the germline ends. The length of the CDR3 is 12 residues.

In its sample, this clone was seen once. The J gene is TRBJ1-1, the V gene TRBV6-5; tentative D call: TRBD1 (5 bases). This CDR3 spans 15 amino acids. CDR1 MNHEY and CDR2 SVGAGI come from the germline V gene. The ends were cut back, 4 bases at V and 5 bases at J, with 17 bases in the middle. The CDR3 DNA reads TGTGCCAGCAGTTCTACCCCGAGCAGGGAGACTGAAGCTTTCTTT. Translated, it gives CASSSTPSRETEAFF.

The chain links TRBV7-2 to TRBJ1-6, with a weak D call TRBD1 (6 bases). The ends were cut back, 5 bases at V and 13 bases at J, with 21 bases in the middle. This CDR3 contains 15 residues. Germline-derived CDR1 and CDR2 are SGHTA and FQGNSA. The CDR3 loop reads CASSLDRPEIHPLHF. The CDR3 DNA is TGTGCCAGCAGCCTTGACAGGCCAGAAATTCACCCCCTCCACTTT.

The gene calls are TRBV28 and TRBJ2-6, with D perhaps matching TRBD1 or TRBD2 (5 bases each). Germline CDR1 MDHEN, CDR2 SYDVKM. With 3 bases removed from V and 0 bases from J, the gap between germline ends came to 12 bases. This CDR3 has 17 amino acids. The DNA for the CDR3 is TGTGCCAGCAGTTTCGCTCCAGGGAGCTCTGGGGCCAACGTCCTGACTTTC. It encodes CASSFAPGSSGANVLTF.

The chain combines TRBV2 with TRBJ1-2; 8 positions agree with TRBD1. The CDR3 has 14 amino acids. The J segment lost 6 bases and the V segment lost 6 bases, leaving 9 bases of the junction unmatched. The germline V gene encodes CDR1 SNHLY and CDR2 FYNNEI. In nucleotides, the CDR3 is TGTGCCAGCAGCCTCTACGACAGGGGTAATGGCTACACCTTC. Residues: CASSLYDRGNGYTF.

V is TRBV9 and J is TRBJ2-5, with 10 bases identical to TRBD1. The V and J ends lost 1 base and 5 bases, in that order; junction bases with no gene match: 8. The CDR3 length is 16 residues. Per the germline V gene, CDR1 is SGDLS and CDR2 is YYNGEE. CDR3: CASSVMAGQGLETQYF. The CDR3, as DNA: TGTGCCAGCAGCGTAATGGCGGGACAGGGGTTGGAGACCCAGTACTTC.

V gene TRBV25-1 combines with J gene TRBJ2-1, with TRBD2 identical over 9 bases. Trimming at V came to 4 bases and at J to 4 bases, leaving 5 bases not matched to a gene. Germline CDR1 reads MGHDK; CDR2 reads SYGVNS. The CDR3 is 15 amino acids. CDR3 amino acids: CASSGAGGLYNEQFF. CDR3 nucleotides: TGTGCCAGCAGTGGAGCGGGGGGCCTTTACAATGAGCAGTTCTTC.